This T cell receptor (beta chain) was captured in a study of technical replicates of blood from several donors. The CDR3 has 15 amino acids. Profiling relied on immunoSEQ multiplex PCR, and the TCRdb table lists in-frame clones only, not all of them. The sample contains about 59,000 clones, around 93% of which appear only once. Sequencing was carried out using PBMCs. This sequence originates from a human donor in good health. Some clones in this sample may be carry-over from other donors' samples. The chain recombines TRBV21-1 with TRBJ1-3. TRBV21-1 represents a pseudogene. The CDR3 region has the DNA TGTGCCAGCAGCAAAGGGCGCGGTAGGGGAAACACCATATATTTT. As protein: CASSKGRGRGNTIYF.